This T cell receptor (beta chain) originates from a study of neoadjuvant anti-PD-1 for oral cavity cancer. On the study more broadly: Patients without progression received a fourth nivolumab dose around day 43, then surgical resection on days 50-56.

This clone was observed a few times. Its specificity is not known. Study results and caveats: Higher pretreatment blood Treg/Th17 ratios correlated with higher pretreatment blood and lower post-treatment tumor TCRbeta clonality.

Time point: after neoadjuvant nivolumab, at surgical resection. The CDR3 sequence is 14 residues long. Deletions cut 3 bases from V and 5 bases from J, with 13 bases between. The germline V gene encodes CDR1 MNHEY and CDR2 SMNVEV (reference sequence). This table comes from immunoSEQ multiplex PCR, and its TCRdb copy is limited to in-frame clones, with some not included. The table records tens of thousands of clones, 35% to 45% of them present only once. The clonotype was recovered from a person between 35 and 79 years old with oral cavity squamous cell carcinoma. The sequencing here drew on tumor tissue, taken after nivolumab (anti-PD-1) treatment. This sequence joins TRBV27 and TRBJ2-5, with D uncertain. The CDR3 is CASSFAGSLETQYF. The CDR3 DNA reads as TGTGCCAGCAGTTTCGCCGGCAGCCTGGAGACCCAGTACTTC.